Below are 26 T cell receptor beta chains sequenced from a single sample in a study of Graves' ophthalmopathy and Graves' hyperthyroidism. TCR beta CDR3 amplification used RNA transcripts. An opening RT-PCR round employed HTBI primers and preceded a second-round multiplex PCR. Each CDR3 protein is one row after TCRdb ran MiXCR on the multiplex PCR reads. The sample has over a million distinct CDR3 sequences, roughly 35% seen once. The sequenced material came from peripheral blood or thyroid tissue (not recorded which). These receptors were taken from an adult man with Graves' hyperthyroidism.

A few counts support this clonotype. The chain's CDR3 is CASSPSSFGDTSYEQYF. DNA for the CDR3: TGCGCCAGCAGCCCATCCAGCTTTGGGGATACCTCCTACGAGCAGTACTTC. The chain joins TRBV5-1 to TRBJ2-7; no clear D. The CDR3 is 17 amino acids. Germline V gives CDR1 SGHRS, CDR2 YFSETQ. The germline V and J ends were trimmed by 4 bases and 0 bases, with 20 bases remaining between them.

This clonotype was seen repeatedly, ten times or more. J is TRBJ1-2 and V is TRBV19; a weak D match, TRBD1 (5 bases). Germline CDR1 is LNHDA and CDR2 is SQIVND (reference sequence). The CDR3 runs 13 residues. V was clipped by 7 bases and J by 3 bases, with 12 bases between them. As DNA, the CDR3 is TGTGCCAGTACTACAGGAACCCACTATGGCTACACCTTC. Translating gives CASTTGTHYGYTF.

This clonotype was seen many times. The chain carries TRBV10-2 and TRBJ2-5; 10 nucleotides line up with TRBD2. The length of the CDR3 is 15 residues. CDR1 and CDR2 (germline): WSHSY, SAAADI. With 6 bases clipped from V and 6 bases from J, the junction kept 10 bases outside the gene matches. CDR3 loop: CASRSSGGSMQTQYF. The CDR3 DNA is TGCGCCAGCAGGTCTAGCGGGGGTTCTATGCAGACCCAGTACTTC.

The table lists this clonotype with many counts. This chain joins TRBV10-2 and TRBJ2-7; TRBD1 is a possible D gene (8 bases). Trimming took off 7 bases at V and 7 bases at J, with 32 bases between the two ends. CDR3 length: 18 residues. Per the germline V gene, CDR1 is WSHSY and CDR2 is SAAADI. The CDR3, as DNA: TGCGCCAGCACCCCCGGCAGGGGGCAAAGCGGGAACCCCCTGGAGCAGTACTTC. Encoded protein: CASTPGRGQSGNPLEQYF.

V usage is TRBV20-1 and J usage is TRBJ1-5; no reliable D call. From germline, CDR1 is DFQATT and CDR2 SNEGSKA (reference sequence). This CDR3 is 13 amino acids long. Trimming took off 5 bases at V and 5 bases at J, with 13 bases between the two ends. CDR3 region: CSADYYRDQPQHF. As DNA, the CDR3 is TGCAGTGCTGATTATTATCGGGATCAGCCCCAGCATTTT.

A note on this clonotype: A much larger clonotype is one base distant, so this may be a read error. CDR3 sequence (DNA): TGTGCCGGTAGTATAGTTCCGGGACAAGTAGCTAACTATGGCTACACCTTC. Translating gives CAGSIVPGQVANYGYTF. This chain joins TRBV19 and TRBJ1-2, with TRBD1 as a possible D gene (6 bases). Per germline, CDR1 LNHDA and CDR2 SQIVND (reference sequence). The CDR3 is made up of 17 amino acids.

This clonotype was recorded at least ten times. One end of the junction does not line up with germline, which may come from a read error. This sequence joins TRBV2 and TRBJ2-5; D gene ambiguous. The length of the CDR3 is 13 residues. From germline, CDR1 is SNHLY and CDR2 FYNNEI. The CDR3 DNA reads as TGCGCCAGCAGTGAGTCGGGCCAAGAGACCCAGTACTTC. Protein: CASSESGQETQYF.

This clonotype was seen at least ten times. J is TRBJ2-7 and V is TRBV10-3; D is possibly TRBD2 (5 bases). The CDR3 loop spans 13 amino acids. CDR1 is ENHRY and CDR2 is SYGVKD in the germline V gene. V was cut by 7 bases and J by 2 bases, with 12 bases left in between. CDR3: CAINERETYEQYF. The CDR3 DNA reads TGTGCCATCAACGAACGGGAAACCTACGAGCAGTACTTC.

Note on this clonotype: A much larger clone lies a single base off, so this may be a read error. The gene calls are TRBV10-3 and TRBJ2-5, with D uncertain. CDR1 and CDR2 (germline): ENHRY, SYGVKD. This CDR3 contains 11 residues. Between the trimmed V and J ends, which lost 4 bases and 3 bases, there was a span of 3 bases. CDR3 bases: TGTGCCATCAGTGCTGAAGAGACCCAGTACTTC. Encoded protein: CAISAEETQYF.

CDR3 in amino acids: CASSVDASGGSNTGELFF. The CDR3 nucleotides are TGTGCCAGCAGCGTAGATGCTAGCGGGGGCTCGAACACCGGGGAGCTGTTTTTT. This chain uses TRBV9 with TRBJ2-2, with 10 positions matching TRBD2. Germline CDR1 reads SGDLS; CDR2 reads YYNGEE. V lost 0 bases to trimming and J lost 0 bases; unmatched junction nucleotides: 5. The CDR3 loop spans 18 amino acids.

This chain links TRBV6-2 or TRBV6-3 with TRBJ1-2; D gene unclear. The CDR3 sequence is 13 residues long. Germline V gives CDR1 MNHEY, CDR2 SVGEGT. Between the trimmed V and J ends, which lost 7 bases and 4 bases, there was a span of 13 bases. The CDR3 loop is CASNQPGPYGYTF. DNA of the CDR3: TGTGCCAGCAACCAACCGGGTCCCTATGGCTACACCTTC.

The table lists this clonotype with many counts. The chain has TRBV5-6 and TRBJ1-5; 8 positions agree with TRBD1. Per the germline V gene, CDR1 is SGHDT and CDR2 is YYEEEE. V trimming: 4 bases; J trimming: 3 bases; junction bases outside the gene matches: 6. This CDR3 has 15 amino acids. CDR3 sequence reads: CASSRGTGHNQPQHF. CDR3 nucleotide sequence: TGTGCCAGCAGCCGCGGGACAGGCCACAATCAGCCCCAGCATTTT.

In this sample, this clonotype turned up many times. The chain employs TRBV19 and TRBJ1-1; TRBD1 is a possible D gene (5 bases). Germline lookup yields CDR1 LNHDA and CDR2 SQIVND (reference sequence). The CDR3 loop spans 16 amino acids. V dropped 3 bases and J dropped 0 bases, with 14 bases sitting between them. CDR3 nucleotides: TGTGCCAGTAGTATCTCCCCGGGACCGTTGAACACTGAAGCTTTCTTT. Translated: CASSISPGPLNTEAFF.

The chain couples TRBV15 to TRBJ1-1; D gene unclear. V dropped 1 base and J dropped 4 bases, with 1 base sitting between them. This CDR3 comprises 11 residues. Germline values: CDR1 LNHNV, CDR2 YYDKDF (reference sequence). The CDR3 coding sequence is TGTGCCACCAGCAGAGGCACTGAAGCTTTCTTT. It codes for CATSRGTEAFF.

Ten or more counts support this clonotype. The rearrangement links TRBV7-8 to TRBJ2-7; D is ambiguous. Trimming removed 1 base from V and 2 bases from J, with 9 bases in between. The CDR3 covers 14 residues. CDR1 is SGHVS, CDR2 FQNEAQ, per germline. The CDR3 nucleotides read TGTGCCAGCAGCTTAGGGAGAAATACCTACGAGCAGTACTTC. Amino acid sequence: CASSLGRNTYEQYF. Combining the CDR3 with reference TRBV7-8 and TRBJ2-7 gives the whole variable domain GAGVSQSPRYKVAKRGQDVALRCDPISGHVSLFWYQQALGQGPEFLTYFQNEAQLDKSGLPSDRFFAERPEGSVSTLKIQRTQQEDSAVYLCASSLGRNTYEQYFGPGTRLTVT.

There are many counts of this clonotype. The chain joins TRBV9 to TRBJ1-5, with D possibly matching TRBD1 (6 bases). Trimming cost V 2 bases and J 1 base, with 10 bases left between them. From germline, CDR1 is SGDLS and CDR2 YYNGEE. CDR3 length equals 15 residues. CDR3: CASSVSGVSNQPQHF. The CDR3 DNA follows: TGTGCCAGCAGCGTCTCAGGGGTCAGCAATCAGCCCCAGCATTTT.

As regards this clonotype: Without the conserved terminal phenylalanine or tryptophan, this CDR3 likely stems from a read error. The DNA is omitted, as the CDR3 cannot be located on it reliably, and the CDR3 follows TCRdb's listing. J is TRBJ2-2 and V is TRBV7-9; TRBD1 is taken as the D call from the table, unchecked against the DNA. Germline V gene data show CDR1 as SEHNR and CDR2 as FQNEAQ (reference sequence). The CDR3 is 9 amino acids in total, end residues counted. CDR3 loop: CASSSGQIY.

With regard to this clonotype: A much larger clone sits a single nucleotide away, making a read error possible. DNA of the CDR3: TGTGCCAGCAGCTTATTTGGGACAGTGATCCCCGGGGAGCTGTTTTTT. It codes for CASSLFGTVIPGELFF. The rearrangement links TRBV7-9 to TRBJ2-2; the match to TRBD1 covers 7 bases. Germline loops: CDR1 SEHNR, CDR2 FQNEAQ (reference sequence). The junction had 9 bases not matched to a gene; V was cut back by 2 bases and J by 6 bases. This CDR3 contains 16 residues.

The chain carries TRBV7-9 and TRBJ2-5; D not certain. The CDR3 totals 11 residues. Looked up from germline, CDR1 is SEHNR and CDR2 is FQNEAQ (reference sequence). Trimming took off 11 bases at V and 5 bases at J, with 12 bases between the two ends. CDR3 in amino acids: CAGSRLETQYF. For the CDR3, the DNA is TGTGCCGGAAGCAGGTTGGAGACCCAGTACTTC.

This clonotype was seen repeatedly, ten times or more. V is TRBV7-2 and J is TRBJ2-5; D is perhaps TRBD1 (6 bases). From germline, CDR1 is SGHTA and CDR2 FQGNSA. V dropped 2 bases and J dropped 5 bases, with 15 bases sitting between them. The CDR3 contains 15 residues. CDR3 region: CASSLPTGPAETQYF. CDR3 nucleotide sequence: TGTGCCAGCAGCTTACCCACAGGGCCGGCGGAGACCCAGTACTTC.

Regarding this clonotype: A much larger clone differs from this one at a single base, so this may be a read error. The chain employs TRBV11-2 and TRBJ2-7, with 8 nucleotides matching TRBD1. Germline CDR1 SGHAT, CDR2 FQNNGV. V shed 4 bases, J shed 5 bases, and the junction held 7 bases outside the gene matches. CDR3 length equals 14 residues. CDR3 loop: CASSYRDRLHEQYF. CDR3 coding DNA: TGTGCCAGCAGCTACCGGGACAGGCTCCACGAGCAGTACTTC.

J is TRBJ1-1 and V is TRBV9; no clear D. Trimming took off 4 bases at V and 6 bases at J, with 19 bases between the two ends. The CDR3 totals 15 residues. Germline loops: CDR1 SGDLS, CDR2 YYNGEE. The CDR3 region has the DNA TGTGCCAGCAGCCAAGACCTCACAAATTCCGCTGAAGCTTTCTTT. It encodes CASSQDLTNSAEAFF.

This clonotype was recorded at least ten times. V usage is TRBV20-1 and J usage is TRBJ1-2; tentatively, D is TRBD1 (5 bases). Trimming shortened V by 0 bases and J by 8 bases, and 16 bases separated the two germline ends. The CDR3 is 14 residues long. The germline CDR1 and CDR2 sequences are DFQATT and SNEGSKA (reference sequence). The CDR3 nucleotides are TGCAGTGCTAGAGAGGGGCAGGGAGCAAAGGGCTACACCTTC. Translating gives CSAREGQGAKGYTF.

The chain uses TRBV6-2 or TRBV6-3 and TRBJ2-3, with 12 bases aligning to TRBD2. V shed 5 bases, J shed 3 bases, and the junction held 6 bases outside the gene matches. CDR3 size: 16 residues. Looked up from germline, CDR1 is MNHEY and CDR2 is SVGEGT. For the CDR3, the DNA is TGTGCCAGCAGTGCAACCGGACTAGCGGGAACAGATACGCAGTATTTT. Protein product: CASSATGLAGTDTQYF.

Worth noting for this clonotype: This could be a read error, since a much larger clone is one nucleotide away. The rearrangement uses TRBV29-1 and TRBJ2-2; the D is unclear. V lost 4 bases and J lost 1, with 7 bases in between. The CDR3 is made up of 13 amino acids. Germline V gene lookup returns CDR1 SQVTM and CDR2 ANQGSEA. CDR3 nucleotide sequence: TGCAGCGTTGGAGTCAAGAACACCGGGGAGCTGTTTTTT. Protein sequence: CSVGVKNTGELFF.

Only a few counts were recorded for this clonotype. The chain links TRBV12-3 or TRBV12-4 to TRBJ2-7; TRBD1 matches 8 bases. The CDR3 is 13 residues long. V trimming: 4 bases; J trimming: 7 bases; junction bases outside the gene matches: 6. CDR3 amino acids: CASSYRTGQEQYF. CDR3 bases: TGTGCCAGCAGTTATCGGACAGGGCAAGAGCAGTACTTC.